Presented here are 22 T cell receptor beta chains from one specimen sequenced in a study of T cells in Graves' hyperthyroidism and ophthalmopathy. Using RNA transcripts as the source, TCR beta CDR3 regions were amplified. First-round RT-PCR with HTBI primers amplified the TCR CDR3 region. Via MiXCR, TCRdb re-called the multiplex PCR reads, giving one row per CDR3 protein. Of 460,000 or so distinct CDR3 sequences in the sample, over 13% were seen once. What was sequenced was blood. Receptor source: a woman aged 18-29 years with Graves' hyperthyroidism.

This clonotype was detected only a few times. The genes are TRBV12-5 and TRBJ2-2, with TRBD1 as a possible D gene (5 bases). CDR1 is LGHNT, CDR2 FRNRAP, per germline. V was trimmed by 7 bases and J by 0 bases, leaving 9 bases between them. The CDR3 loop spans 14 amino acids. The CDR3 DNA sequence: TGTGCTAGTGTTAGGGGCGCGAACACCGGGGAGCTGTTTTTT. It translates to CASVRGANTGELFF.

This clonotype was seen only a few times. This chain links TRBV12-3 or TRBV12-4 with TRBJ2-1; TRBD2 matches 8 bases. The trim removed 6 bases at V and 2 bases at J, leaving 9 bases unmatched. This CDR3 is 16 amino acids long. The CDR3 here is CASRKSAGVAYNEQFF. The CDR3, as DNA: TGTGCCAGCAGAAAATCAGCGGGAGTGGCCTACAATGAGCAGTTCTTC.

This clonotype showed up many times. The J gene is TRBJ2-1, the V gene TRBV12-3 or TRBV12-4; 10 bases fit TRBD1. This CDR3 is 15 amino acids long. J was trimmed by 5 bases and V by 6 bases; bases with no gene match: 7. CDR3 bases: TGTGCCAGCAGACCGGGGACAGGGGATAACAATGAGCAGTTCTTC. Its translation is CASRPGTGDNNEQFF.

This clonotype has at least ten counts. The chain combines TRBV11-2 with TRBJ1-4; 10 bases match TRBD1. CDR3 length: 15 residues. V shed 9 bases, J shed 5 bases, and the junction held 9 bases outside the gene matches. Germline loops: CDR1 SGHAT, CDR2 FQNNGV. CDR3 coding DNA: TGTGCCAGTGCGGATTGGACAGGGGGGAATGAAAAACTGTTTTTT. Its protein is CASADWTGGNEKLFF.

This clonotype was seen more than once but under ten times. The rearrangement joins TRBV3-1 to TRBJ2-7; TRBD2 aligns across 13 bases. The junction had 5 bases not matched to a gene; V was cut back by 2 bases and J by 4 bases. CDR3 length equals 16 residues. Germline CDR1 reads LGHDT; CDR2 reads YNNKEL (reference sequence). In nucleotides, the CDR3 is TGTGCCAGCAGCCAAAGGACTAGCGGGAGAGGATACGAGCAGTACTTC. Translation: CASSQRTSGRGYEQYF.

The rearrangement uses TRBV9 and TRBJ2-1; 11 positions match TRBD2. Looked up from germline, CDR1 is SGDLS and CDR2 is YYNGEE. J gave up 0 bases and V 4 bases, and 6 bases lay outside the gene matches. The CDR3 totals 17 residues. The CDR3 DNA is TGTGCCAGCAGCATGGGGACTAGCGGAAGCTCCTACAATGAGCAGTTCTTC. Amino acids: CASSMGTSGSSYNEQFF.

CDR3 amino acids: CASSQEGAGSSGNTIYF. The CDR3 coding sequence is TGCGCCAGCAGCCAAGAAGGAGCGGGCTCCAGTGGAAACACCATATATTTT. The chain combines TRBV4-1 with TRBJ1-3; D gene ambiguous. In germline, CDR1 is MGHRA, CDR2 YSYEKL. V shed 0 bases and J shed 3 bases, with 15 bases lying between them. There are 17 residues in the CDR3.

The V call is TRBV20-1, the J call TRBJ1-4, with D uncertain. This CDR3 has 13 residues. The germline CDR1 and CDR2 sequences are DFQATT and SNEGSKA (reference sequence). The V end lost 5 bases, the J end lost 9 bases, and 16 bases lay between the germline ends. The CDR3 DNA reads TGCAGTGCTTATGACACGGGTACTAAAAAACTGTTTTTT. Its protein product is CSAYDTGTKKLFF.

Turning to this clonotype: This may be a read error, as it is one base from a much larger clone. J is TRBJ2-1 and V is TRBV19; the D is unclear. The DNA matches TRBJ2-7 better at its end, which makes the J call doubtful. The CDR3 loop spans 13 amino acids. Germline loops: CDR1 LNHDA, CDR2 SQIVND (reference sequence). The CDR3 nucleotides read TGTGCCAGTAGTTCGTCTAATTACAATGAGCAGTACTTC. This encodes CASSSSNYNEQYF.

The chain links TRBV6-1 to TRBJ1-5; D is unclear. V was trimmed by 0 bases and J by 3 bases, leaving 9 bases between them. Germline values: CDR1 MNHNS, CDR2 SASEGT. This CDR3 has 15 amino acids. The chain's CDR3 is CASSEARGPNQPQHF. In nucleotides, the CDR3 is TGTGCCAGCAGTGAAGCGCGGGGTCCCAATCAGCCCCAGCATTTT.

CDR3 coding DNA: TGTGCCAGCAGGGCGGGACTAGCGGGATTGGAGACCCAGTACTTC. As protein: CASRAGLAGLETQYF. The chain is built from TRBV12-3 or TRBV12-4 and TRBJ2-5, with TRBD2 identical over 13 bases. CDR3 length: 15 amino acids. J gave up 5 bases and V 6 bases, and 6 bases lay outside the gene matches.

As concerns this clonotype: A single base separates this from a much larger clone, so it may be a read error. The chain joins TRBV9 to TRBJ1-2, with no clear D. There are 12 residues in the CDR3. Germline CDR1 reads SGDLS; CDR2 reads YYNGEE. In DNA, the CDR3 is TGTACCAGCAGCGGAGGATACTATGGCTACACCTTC. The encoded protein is CTSSGGYYGYTF. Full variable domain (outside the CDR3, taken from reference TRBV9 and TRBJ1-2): DSGVTQTPKHLITATGQRVTLRCSPRSGDLSVYWYQQSLDQGLQFLIQYYNGEERAKGNILERFSAQQFPDLHSELNLSSLELGDSALYFCTSSGGYYGYTFGSGTRLTVV.

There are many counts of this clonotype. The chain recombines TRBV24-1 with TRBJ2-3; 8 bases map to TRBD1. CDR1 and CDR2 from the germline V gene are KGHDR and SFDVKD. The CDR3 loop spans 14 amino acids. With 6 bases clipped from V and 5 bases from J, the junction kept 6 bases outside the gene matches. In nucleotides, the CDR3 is TGTGCCACCAGTCAAGGACAGGGCTTAGATACGCAGTATTTT. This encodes CATSQGQGLDTQYF.

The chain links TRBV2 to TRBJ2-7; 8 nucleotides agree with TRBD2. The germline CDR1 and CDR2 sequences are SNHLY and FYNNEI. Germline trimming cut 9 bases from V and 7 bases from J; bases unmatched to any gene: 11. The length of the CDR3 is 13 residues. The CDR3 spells CASLGLVGGEQYF. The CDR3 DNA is TGTGCCAGTCTGGGACTAGTGGGGGGGGAGCAGTACTTC. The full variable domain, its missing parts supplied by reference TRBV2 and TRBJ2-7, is EPEVTQTPSHQVTQMGQEVILRCVPISNHLYFYWYRQILGQKVEFLVSFYNNEISEKSEIFDDQFSVERPDGSNFTLKIRSTKLEDSAMYFCASLGLVGGEQYFGPGTRLTVT.

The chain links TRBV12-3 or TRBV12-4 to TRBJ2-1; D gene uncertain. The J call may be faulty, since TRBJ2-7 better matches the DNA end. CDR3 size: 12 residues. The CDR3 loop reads CASSCGANEQYV. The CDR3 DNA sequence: TGTGCCAGCAGTTGCGGTGCCAATGAGCAGTACGTC.

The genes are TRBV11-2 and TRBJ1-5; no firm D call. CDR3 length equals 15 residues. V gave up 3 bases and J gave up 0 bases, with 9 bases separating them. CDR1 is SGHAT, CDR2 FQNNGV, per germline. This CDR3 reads CASSFVDGSNQPQHF. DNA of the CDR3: TGTGCCAGCAGCTTCGTTGACGGTAGCAATCAGCCCCAGCATTTT.

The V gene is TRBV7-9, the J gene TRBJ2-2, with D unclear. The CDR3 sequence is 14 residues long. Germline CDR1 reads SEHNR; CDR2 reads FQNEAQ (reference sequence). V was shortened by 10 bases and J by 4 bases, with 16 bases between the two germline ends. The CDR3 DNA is TGTGCCATTAACGTGGTTTTTTCCACCGGGGAGCTGTTTTTT. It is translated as CAINVVFSTGELFF.

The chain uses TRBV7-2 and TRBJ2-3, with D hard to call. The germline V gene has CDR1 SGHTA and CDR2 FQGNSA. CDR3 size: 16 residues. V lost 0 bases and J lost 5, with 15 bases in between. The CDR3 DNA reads TGTGCCAGCAGCTTAGCAGCCAGACTGTTCCGAGATACGCAGTATTTT. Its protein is CASSLAARLFRDTQYF.

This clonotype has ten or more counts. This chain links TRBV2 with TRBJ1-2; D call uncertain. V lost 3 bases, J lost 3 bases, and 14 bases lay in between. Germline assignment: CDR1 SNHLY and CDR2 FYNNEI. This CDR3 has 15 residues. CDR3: CASSERGGSDYGYTF. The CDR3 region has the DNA TGTGCCAGCAGTGAGCGGGGTGGGTCCGACTATGGCTACACCTTC.

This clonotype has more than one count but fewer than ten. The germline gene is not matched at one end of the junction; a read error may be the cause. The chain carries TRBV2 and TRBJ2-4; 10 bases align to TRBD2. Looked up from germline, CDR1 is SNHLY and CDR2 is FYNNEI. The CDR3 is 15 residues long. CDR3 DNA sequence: TGTACCAGCAGTACCGGGACTAGCGAAAAAAACATTCAGTACTTC. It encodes CTSSTGTSEKNIQYF.

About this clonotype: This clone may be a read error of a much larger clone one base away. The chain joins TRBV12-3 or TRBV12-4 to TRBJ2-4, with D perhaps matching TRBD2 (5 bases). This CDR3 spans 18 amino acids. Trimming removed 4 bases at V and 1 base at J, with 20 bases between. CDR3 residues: CASSYFRASSPAKNIQYF. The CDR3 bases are TGTGCCAGCAGTTACTTTCGGGCTTCTAGCCCGGCCAAAAACATTCAGTACTTC.

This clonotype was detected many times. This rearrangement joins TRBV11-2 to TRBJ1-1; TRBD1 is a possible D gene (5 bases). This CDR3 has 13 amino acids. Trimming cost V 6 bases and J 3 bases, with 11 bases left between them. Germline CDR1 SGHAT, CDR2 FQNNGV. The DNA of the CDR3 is TGTGCCAGCAGGCGGGGCGAGGACACTGAAGCTTTCTTT. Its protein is CASRRGEDTEAFF.